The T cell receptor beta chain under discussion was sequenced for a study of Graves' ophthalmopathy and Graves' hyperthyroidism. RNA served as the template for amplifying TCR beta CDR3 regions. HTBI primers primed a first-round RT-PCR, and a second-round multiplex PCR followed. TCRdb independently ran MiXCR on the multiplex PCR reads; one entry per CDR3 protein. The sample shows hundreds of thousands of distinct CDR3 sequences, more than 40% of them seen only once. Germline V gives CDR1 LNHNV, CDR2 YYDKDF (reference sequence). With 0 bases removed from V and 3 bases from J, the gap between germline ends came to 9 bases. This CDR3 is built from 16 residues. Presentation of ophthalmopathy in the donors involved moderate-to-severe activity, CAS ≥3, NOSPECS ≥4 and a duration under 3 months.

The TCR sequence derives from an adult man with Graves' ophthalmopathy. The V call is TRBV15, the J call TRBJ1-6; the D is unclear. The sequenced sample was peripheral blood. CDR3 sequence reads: CATSRDRSNYNSPLHF. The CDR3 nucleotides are TGTGCCACCAGCAGAGACAGGTCGAACTATAATTCACCCCTCCACTTT.